Below, one T cell receptor (beta chain) is given with its context. As processed by the authors: Amplification with reference gene primers provided the estimates of nucleated cell counts. Clones were sequenced by immunoSEQ multiplex PCR, and TCRdb holds only the in-frame ones, with some missing. V and J calls and clone size are as listed in that table; D and trimming were resolved from the DNA. The data hold around 500,000 clones, with around 87% observed a single time. These data originate in a study of blood T cell repertoires in COVID-19. At the level of the study: PBMCs, B-cell-depleted T cells, or T cells were the source of the cDNA or gDNA that made up the material.

Assignment of participants to cohorts was predicated upon participant-reported clinical history. With 3 bases clipped from V and 2 bases from J, the junction kept 3 bases outside the gene matches. In germline, CDR1 is SGHRS, CDR2 YFSETQ. The CDR3 length is 15 residues. This TCR was recovered from a middle-aged woman who had recovered from COVID-19. Source material: PBMCs or T cells enriched from blood (not recorded which). The chain has TRBV5-1 and TRBJ1-5; 9 positions match TRBD1. This chain's CDR3 is CASSWTGAGNQPQHF. In DNA form, the CDR3 reads TGCGCCAGCAGCTGGACAGGGGCGGGCAATCAGCCCCAGCATTTT.